What follows are 17 T cell receptor beta chains derived from one specimen sequenced in a study of shared clonotypes between healthy human individuals. TCRdb keeps only in-frame clones here, not all; method: immunoSEQ multiplex PCR. This table has roughly 2.5 million clones, 90% to 95% appearing once. The source material was naive CD4+ T cells sorted from blood. Subset in this sample: CD45RA+ positively selected. The source of these receptors is a man aged 18 to 35 in good health.

The V gene is TRBV11-2, the J gene TRBJ1-3; no reliable D call. Trimming shortened V by 1 base and J by 1 base, and 8 bases separated the two germline ends. Germline CDR1 reads SGHAT; CDR2 reads FQNNGV. This CDR3 is 15 amino acids long. CDR3 bases: TGTGCCAGCAGCTTAGGTTGGGTTTCTGGAAACACCATATATTTT. Translated, it gives CASSLGWVSGNTIYF.

The chain couples TRBV10-3 to TRBJ2-7, with D perhaps matching TRBD1 (8 bases). CDR1 is ENHRY and CDR2 is SYGVKD in the germline V gene. Trimming cost V 2 bases and J 6 bases, with 17 bases left between them. This CDR3 is built from 15 residues. This CDR3 is CAISEPQGGRSEQYF. CDR3 in DNA: TGTGCCATCAGTGAGCCACAGGGGGGGCGATCCGAGCAGTACTTC.

To note about this clone: Additional DNA sequences in this sample encode the identical CDR3. This chain connects TRBV5-1 to TRBJ2-7; D call uncertain. Germline V gives CDR1 SGHRS, CDR2 YFSETQ. The CDR3 loop spans 14 amino acids. V was shortened by 0 bases and J by 0 bases, with 7 bases between the two germline ends. CDR3 protein: CASSLVGSSYEQYF. The DNA for the CDR3 is TGCGCCAGCAGCTTGGTAGGATCCTCCTACGAGCAGTACTTC.

This chain uses TRBV11-2 with TRBJ2-1, with TRBD2 matching over 7 bases. The length of the CDR3 is 15 residues. Germline loops: CDR1 SGHAT, CDR2 FQNNGV. The trim removed 1 base at V and 10 bases at J, leaving 10 bases unmatched. Written as DNA, the CDR3 is TGTGCCAGCAGCTTAGCGCTTCGGCGGGAGAACGAGCAGTTCTTC. It specifies CASSLALRRENEQFF.

This clone was observed a single time. The gene calls are TRBV27 and TRBJ1-6; TRBD1 might be the D (5 bases). V dropped 3 bases and J dropped 7 bases, with 16 bases sitting between them. Germline V lookup: CDR1 MNHEY, CDR2 SMNVEV (reference sequence). The CDR3 contains 16 residues. CDR3 nucleotide sequence: TGTGCCAGCAGTTTCGAGTCGGGACGGGGGAATTCACCCCTCCACTTT. Translating gives CASSFESGRGNSPLHF.

About this clone: This specimen includes other DNA sequences encoding the same CDR3. The V gene is TRBV5-1, the J gene TRBJ2-3, with a weak D call TRBD1 (7 bases). The germline V and J ends were trimmed by 3 bases and 5 bases, with 13 bases remaining between them. Germline CDR1 and CDR2: SGHRS and YFSETQ. This CDR3 region has 14 residues. The CDR3, as DNA: TGCGCCAGCAGCTCAGGCCAGGGGGGAGATACGCAGTATTTT. Translation: CASSSGQGGDTQYF.

This clone was recorded only once. The same CDR3 is also encoded by other DNA sequences in this sample. The chain uses TRBV5-1 and TRBJ2-7; a weak D match, TRBD1 (6 bases). Between the trimmed V and J ends, which lost 3 bases and 3 bases, there was a span of 10 bases. The length of the CDR3 is 13 residues. Germline values: CDR1 SGHRS, CDR2 YFSETQ. The CDR3 spells CASSSGQIYEQYF. CDR3 nucleotide sequence: TGCGCCAGCAGCTCCGGACAGATCTACGAGCAGTACTTC.

The J gene is TRBJ1-1, the V gene TRBV19; the D is unclear. V was cut by 4 bases and J by 1 base, with 10 bases left in between. CDR3 length: 14 amino acids. The germline V gene has CDR1 LNHDA and CDR2 SQIVND (reference sequence). CDR3 in DNA: TGTGCCAGTAGTAACCTGGGTCCGAACACTGAAGCTTTCTTT. Amino acid sequence: CASSNLGPNTEAFF.

The chain recombines TRBV2 with TRBJ2-3; 7 bases map to TRBD1. J gave up 2 bases and V 7 bases, and 15 bases lay outside the gene matches. Germline V gene lookup returns CDR1 SNHLY and CDR2 FYNNEI. The CDR3 totals 17 residues. Here the CDR3 reads CASTGRTGTVLTDTQYF. The CDR3 nucleotides read TGTGCCAGCACCGGTCGTACCGGGACAGTACTCACAGATACGCAGTATTTT.

This sequence joins TRBV5-8 and TRBJ1-6; TRBD1 agrees at 7 bases. Germline V gene lookup returns CDR1 SGHTS and CDR2 YDEGEE. V gave up 1 base and J gave up 1 base; unmatched junction bases: 5. The CDR3 is 17 residues long. The CDR3 DNA follows: TGTGCCAGCAGCTTGATAACAGGGGATTCCTATAATTCACCCCTCCACTTT. This translates into CASSLITGDSYNSPLHF.

This chain joins TRBV14 and TRBJ2-7; no definite D call. The germline V and J ends were trimmed by 1 base and 6 bases, with 4 bases remaining between them. The CDR3 is made up of 11 amino acids. CDR1 and CDR2 from the germline V gene are SGHDN and FVKESK. The CDR3 nucleotides are TGTGCCAGCAGCCAAGTAGCCGAGCAGTACTTC. Its protein product is CASSQVAEQYF.

The chain is built from TRBV20-1 and TRBJ2-1; either TRBD1 or TRBD2 may supply D (5 bases each). Trimming took 3 bases from V and 9 from J, leaving 9 bases between them. This CDR3 contains 11 residues. Germline V gives CDR1 DFQATT, CDR2 SNEGSKA (reference sequence). The CDR3 reads CSARAGSEQFF. The CDR3 DNA follows: TGCAGTGCTAGGGCAGGGAGTGAGCAGTTCTTC.

This chain uses TRBV7-6 with TRBJ2-1; TRBD1 aligns across 10 bases. CDR3 length equals 15 residues. The V and J ends lost 5 bases and 3 bases, in that order; junction bases with no gene match: 4. The germline gives CDR1 SGHVS, CDR2 FNYEAQ. The CDR3 DNA reads TGTGCCAGCAGCCCGTGGGACAGGGGCTACAATGAGCAGTTCTTC. Translation: CASSPWDRGYNEQFF.

The chain employs TRBV10-3 and TRBJ2-3; D not certain. The V gene lost 3 bases and the J gene lost 4 bases, with 17 bases spanning the gap. Looked up from germline, CDR1 is ENHRY and CDR2 is SYGVKD. The CDR3 is made up of 16 amino acids. The DNA of the CDR3 is TGTGCCATCAGTGAAGTGGCGGTCACCTTGGCAGATACGCAGTATTTT. Its protein product is CAISEVAVTLADTQYF.

The rearrangement links TRBV2 to TRBJ2-3, with TRBD2 identical over 13 bases. Trimming cost V 7 bases and J 6 bases; bases outside gene matches: 7. Per the germline V gene, CDR1 is SNHLY and CDR2 is FYNNEI. The CDR3 spans 15 residues. CDR3 loop: CASTLTSGGSDTQYF. The CDR3 region has the DNA TGTGCCAGCACCCTGACTAGCGGGGGGTCCGATACGCAGTATTTT.

The rearrangement links TRBV5-6 to TRBJ2-4; 9 nucleotides line up with TRBD1. The junction had 6 bases not matched to a gene; V was cut back by 4 bases and J by 4 bases. Germline CDR1 and CDR2: SGHDT and YYEEEE. This CDR3 spans 15 amino acids. The CDR3 is CASSKQGASKNIQYF. DNA for the CDR3: TGTGCCAGCAGCAAACAGGGGGCGTCTAAAAACATTCAGTACTTC.

This clone was seen just once. The chain couples TRBV5-4 to TRBJ2-7; D remains unclear. With 1 base removed from V and 7 bases from J, the gap between germline ends came to 12 bases. There are 13 residues in the CDR3. Germline CDR1 reads SGHNT; CDR2 reads YYREEE (reference sequence). The DNA of the CDR3 is TGTGCCAGCAGCTTGCGGCCGGTCTTAGAGCAGTACTTC. Amino acids: CASSLRPVLEQYF.